The clone carrying this TCR beta chain was detected only a few times. The antigen remains unidentified. Library preparation (for TCRbeta) was performed with unique molecular identifiers. One entry per CDR3 protein results from TCRdb running MiXCR on the PCR reads. The table lists some 100,000 distinct CDR3 sequences, around 16% of them singletons. This record comes from a study of T-cell reconstitution after alpha-beta-depleted transplantation in children. Notes on the study in general: At the one-year point after transplant, T-cell counts and TCRbeta diversity were found to come mostly from T cells that had been newly produced.

This sequence originates from a male patient between 2 and 10 years old who had a stem cell transplant for acute lymphoblastic leukemia, so the T cells may come from the graft donor. The source material was PBMCs, mostly from graft donor cells, sampled 180 days after TCRalphabeta/CD19-depleted stem cell transplant.

The CDR3 coding sequence is TGCAGTGCTCCCCTGGGGGGGATTTCCTACGAGCAGTACTTC. Translating gives CSAPLGGISYEQYF. The chain employs TRBV20-1 and TRBJ2-7; 7 nucleotides line up with TRBD2. The CDR3 contains 14 residues. Losses at the gene ends were 5 bases for V and 1 base for J; bases not matched to a gene: 8. Germline values: CDR1 DFQATT, CDR2 SNEGSKA (reference sequence).